This T cell receptor (beta chain) emerged from a study of CD8 T cells in Susac syndrome. Germline trimming cut 4 bases from V and 8 bases from J; bases unmatched to any gene: 16. The CDR3 length is 17 residues. Germline V gene lookup returns CDR1 MNHEY and CDR2 SMNVEV (reference sequence). Random hexamers primed reverse transcription of about 0.5 to 1 ug RNA. One entry per CDR3 protein results from TCRdb running MiXCR on the immunoSEQ multiplex PCR reads. The sample gives 40,000 to 55,000 distinct CDR3 sequences, 93% of which show up once; 0.4% to 0.65% is in the top ten. This clonotype has only one observation.

The TCR sequence derives from a human donor with multiple sclerosis. The chain has TRBV27 and TRBJ2-1, with TRBD1 matching 8 bases. Sequenced input: CD8+ T cells from PBMCs. CDR3 sequence reads: CASSSHFGDRQRDEQFF. As DNA, the CDR3 is TGTGCCAGCAGTTCTCACTTTGGGGACAGGCAACGTGATGAGCAGTTCTTC.